The 21 T cell receptor beta chains below come from one sample, sequenced in a study of control samples from healthy donors and cancer patients. The protocol was immunoSEQ multiplex PCR, while the TCRdb copy is restricted to in-frame clones and leaves out a portion. Of 60,000 to 75,000 clones detected, more than 70% appear once; the ten largest clones hold roughly 5.5%. The sequenced sample was PBMCs. These receptors were taken from a man between 60 and 70 years old with colorectal cancer.

The V and J genes are TRBV4-3 and TRBJ2-3, with a weak D call TRBD1 (5 bases). The germline V and J ends were trimmed by 2 bases and 3 bases, with 12 bases remaining between them. This CDR3 comprises 15 residues. Looked up from germline, CDR1 is LGHNA and CDR2 is YSLEER. The CDR3 coding sequence is TGCGCCAGCAGCCAAAGAAGTAGGGGTACAGATACGCAGTATTTT. This codes for CASSQRSRGTDTQYF.

The chain recombines TRBV12-5 with TRBJ1-1; D gene ambiguous. The germline V gene encodes CDR1 LGHNT and CDR2 FRNRAP. V dropped 5 bases and J dropped 13 bases, with 17 bases sitting between them. There are 12 residues in the CDR3. In nucleotides, the CDR3 is TGTGCTAGTGGTCCCGGACGCCCCACCCTTTTCTTT. Translating it yields CASGPGRPTLFF.

This sequence joins TRBV2 and TRBJ1-6; perhaps TRBD1 as D (5 bases). This CDR3 is built from 14 residues. Germline lookup yields CDR1 SNHLY and CDR2 FYNNEI. Trimming cost V 4 bases and J 5 bases, with 9 bases left between them. The CDR3, as DNA: TGTGCCAGCAGTGCAGGGCTTGATAATTCACCCCTCCACTTT. Encoded protein: CASSAGLDNSPLHF.

This chain uses TRBV5-1 with TRBJ2-3; no firm D call. V was shortened by 2 bases and J by 6 bases, with 10 bases between the two germline ends. This CDR3 comprises 13 residues. Per germline, CDR1 SGHRS and CDR2 YFSETQ. CDR3 sequence reads: CASSLFSRDTQYF. CDR3 coding DNA: TGCGCCAGCAGCTTATTTTCCCGGGATACGCAGTATTTT.

The gene calls are TRBV19 and TRBJ1-2; 10 bases map to TRBD1. Germline V gene sequence: CDR1 LNHDA, CDR2 SQIVND (reference sequence). With 1 base clipped from V and 5 bases from J, the junction kept 10 bases outside the gene matches. This CDR3 contains 17 residues. The CDR3 region is CASSIGDRGVSEYGYTF. The CDR3, as DNA: TGTGCCAGTAGTATAGGGGACAGGGGAGTCAGTGAGTATGGCTACACCTTC.

The chain combines TRBV2 with TRBJ2-3, with TRBD2 matching over 10 bases. CDR1 is SNHLY and CDR2 is FYNNEI in the germline V gene. CDR3 length equals 18 residues. V was clipped by 3 bases and J by 0 bases; unmatched bases: 9. The CDR3 loop is CASSDSSGGAFSTDTQYF. The CDR3, as DNA: TGTGCCAGCAGTGATTCGAGCGGGGGGGCATTTAGCACAGATACGCAGTATTTT.

V usage is TRBV6-6 and J usage is TRBJ2-7; 8 positions match TRBD2. Germline V gene lookup returns CDR1 MNHNY and CDR2 SVGAGI (reference sequence). The CDR3 loop spans 16 amino acids. V lost 5 bases to trimming and J lost 0 bases; unmatched junction nucleotides: 9. CDR3 nucleotides: TGTGCCAGCAGTCGAACAGCGGGGGTTGTCTCCTACGAGCAGTACTTC. Its protein is CASSRTAGVVSYEQYF.

This sequence joins TRBV24-1 and TRBJ2-3; unclear D gene. Trimming pared 0 bases from V and 1 base from J, leaving 4 bases between. Germline V gene data show CDR1 as KGHDR and CDR2 as SFDVKD. The CDR3 runs to 14 residues. The CDR3 sequence: CATSDLGRTDTQYF. CDR3 nucleotide sequence: TGTGCCACCAGTGATTTGGGCCGCACAGATACGCAGTATTTT.

This clone appeared a single time. The chain couples TRBV7-8 to TRBJ1-6; TRBD1 aligns across 7 bases. The CDR3 length is 15 residues. Germline loops: CDR1 SGHVS, CDR2 FQNEAQ. Trimming took 5 bases from V and 7 from J; bases not matched to a gene: 8. The CDR3 region is CASSTKTGENSPLHF. CDR3 DNA sequence: TGTGCCAGCAGCACAAAAACAGGGGAAAATTCACCCCTCCACTTT.

The CDR3 DNA follows: TGCAGTGCTAGTGAGGTAGCGGGGGGCTTAGAGACCCAGTACTTC. Translated, it gives CSASEVAGGLETQYF. The chain employs TRBV20-1 and TRBJ2-5, with TRBD2 matching 10 bases. The V gene's germline CDR1 is DFQATT and CDR2 SNEGSKA (reference sequence). Trimming removed 3 bases from V and 4 bases from J; junction bases left unmatched: 8. The CDR3 sequence is 15 residues long.

This clone was counted a single time. This chain connects TRBV7-2 to TRBJ2-3; TRBD1 matches at 8 bases. J gave up 2 bases and V 5 bases, and 9 bases lay outside the gene matches. There are 16 residues in the CDR3. Germline V gene lookup returns CDR1 SGHTA and CDR2 FQGNSA. The CDR3 reads CASSTGGGVHTDTQYF. The CDR3 DNA sequence: TGTGCCAGCAGCACAGGGGGTGGGGTCCACACAGATACGCAGTATTTT.

This clone was detected only once. The chain links TRBV6-2 or TRBV6-3 to TRBJ2-3; D tentatively reads TRBD1 or TRBD2 (6 bases each). This CDR3 has 16 residues. CDR1 is MNHEY, CDR2 SVGEGT, per germline. Trimming took off 2 bases at V and 5 bases at J, with 17 bases between the two ends. CDR3: CASSYRGRTRLDTQYF. The CDR3 nucleotides are TGTGCCAGCAGTTACAGGGGGAGGACAAGGTTAGATACGCAGTATTTT.

The V call is TRBV2, the J call TRBJ1-4, with TRBD1 matching 9 bases. Germline lookup yields CDR1 SNHLY and CDR2 FYNNEI. The CDR3 totals 14 residues. J gave up 5 bases and V 6 bases, and 4 bases lay outside the gene matches. CDR3 amino acids: CASSRTGANEKLFF. DNA for the CDR3: TGTGCCAGCAGCCGGACAGGGGCCAATGAAAAACTGTTTTTT.

The rearrangement links TRBV3-1 (or the pseudogene TRBV3-2) to TRBJ1-2, with a tentative D call TRBD1 (6 bases). V dropped 5 bases and J dropped 8 bases, with 15 bases sitting between them. CDR3 length equals 13 residues. Germline V lookup: CDR1 LGHDT, CDR2 YNNKEL (reference sequence). CDR3 region: CASSYSGARGYTF. CDR3 DNA: TGTGCCAGCAGCTATTCGGGGGCGCGGGGCTACACCTTC.

This chain's CDR3 is CASSPLTGNNEQFF. CDR3 nucleotides: TGTGCCAGCTCACCCCTTACAGGGAACAATGAGCAGTTCTTC. This chain uses TRBV18 with TRBJ2-1, with a possible D match to TRBD1 (6 bases). V shed 3 bases and J shed 5 bases, with 11 bases lying between them. The CDR3 is made up of 14 amino acids. Germline CDR1 KGHSH, CDR2 LQKENI.

The J gene is TRBJ2-7, the V gene TRBV19; unclear D gene. V was cut by 1 base and J by 0 bases, with 7 bases left in between. The CDR3 runs to 14 residues. Germline CDR1 is LNHDA and CDR2 is SQIVND (reference sequence). The CDR3: CASSIGVFSYEQYF. In DNA, the CDR3 is TGTGCCAGTAGTATAGGGGTTTTCTCCTACGAGCAGTACTTC. Based on the CDR3 plus reference TRBV19 and TRBJ2-7, the full variable domain is DGGITQSPKYLFRKEGQNVTLSCEQNLNHDAMYWYRQDPGQGLRLIYYSQIVNDFQKGDIAEGYSVSREKKESFPLTVTSAQKNPTAFYLCASSIGVFSYEQYFGPGTRLTVT.

The rearrangement links TRBV4-1 to TRBJ2-1; the match to TRBD1 covers 7 bases. The CDR3 is made up of 16 amino acids. Germline values: CDR1 MGHRA, CDR2 YSYEKL. J was trimmed by 3 bases and V by 3 bases; bases with no gene match: 8. CDR3 protein: CASSHQDRDLYNEQFF. The CDR3 nucleotides read TGCGCCAGCAGCCACCAAGACAGGGACCTCTACAATGAGCAGTTCTTC.

J is TRBJ2-3 and V is TRBV7-2, with D unresolved. Germline CDR1 SGHTA, CDR2 FQGNSA. The CDR3 is 14 amino acids. Trimming took 1 base from V and 2 from J, leaving 7 bases between them. CDR3 loop: CASSLGRNTDTQYF. The CDR3 nucleotides read TGTGCCAGCAGCTTAGGTAGGAACACAGATACGCAGTATTTT.

The CDR3 DNA reads TGTGCCAGCAGTTTAAAGGCGCTACAGCGTGGCTACACCTTC. Translating it yields CASSLKALQRGYTF. The V and J genes are TRBV28 and TRBJ1-2; D is ambiguous. The V end was cut by 2 bases, the J end by 7 bases, with 14 bases between. Germline V gene sequence: CDR1 MDHEN, CDR2 SYDVKM. This CDR3 contains 14 residues.

This chain links TRBV29-1 with TRBJ1-2, with 9 bases lining up with TRBD1. This CDR3 is 14 amino acids long. CDR1 SQVTM and CDR2 ANQGSEA come from the germline V gene. With V trimmed by 5 bases and J by 5 bases, 9 bases remained unmatched. The CDR3 DNA is TGCAGCGTTTATGTGTCCGGGACAGGGTATGGCTACACCTTC. Residues: CSVYVSGTGYGYTF.

The chain links TRBV6-5 to TRBJ2-1; 8 bases align to TRBD1. Trimming cost V 6 bases and J 8 bases; bases outside gene matches: 12. CDR1 MNHEY and CDR2 SVGAGI come from the germline V gene. This CDR3 comprises 15 residues. CDR3 protein: CASSHDRGRWDEQFF. The CDR3 nucleotides are TGTGCCAGCAGCCACGACAGGGGCAGGTGGGATGAGCAGTTCTTC.